The clone carrying this T cell receptor beta chain was observed at least ten times. This CDR3 contains 17 residues. V lost 2 bases, J lost 0 bases, and 17 bases lay in between. Germline-derived CDR1 and CDR2 are MNHEY and SVGEGT. This sample was included in a study of Graves' ophthalmopathy and Graves' hyperthyroidism. As the template, RNA transcripts were used to amplify TCR beta CDR3 regions. After a first-round RT-PCR with HTBI primers, a second-round multiplex PCR was run. TCRdb re-called the multiplex PCR reads with MiXCR, one entry per CDR3 protein. The sample records just over 600,000 distinct CDR3 sequences, 20% to 25% being singletons. Stable hyperthyroid donors showed no ophthalmopathy during 18 months follow-up. Patients were diagnosed from clinical symptoms, serum thyroxine, TRAb, thyroid ultrasound and orbital computed tomography.

Material: peripheral blood. This chain links TRBV6-2 or TRBV6-3 with TRBJ2-7; D not certain. The sequence derives from a woman aged 18-29 years with stable Graves' hyperthyroidism. Some clones in this sample may be carry-over from other donors' samples. This CDR3 reads CASSYRPWQDNSYEQYF. DNA for the CDR3: TGTGCCAGCAGTTACCGACCTTGGCAAGACAACTCCTACGAGCAGTACTTC.